This T cell receptor beta chain was identified in a study of prognosis after radiotherapy for stage I lung cancer. Turning to the study itself: All of the patients with non-small cell lung cancer, including several who had refused surgery, were considered to be medically inoperable.

This clonotype occurred a few times. From genomic DNA, TCR beta CDR3 was amplified by two-round multiplex PCR. Every TRBV and TRBJ gene had its own specific primer in first-round PCR. TCRdb re-analysed the multiplex PCR reads in MiXCR, keeping a single row per CDR3 protein. The repertoire holds some 14,000 distinct CDR3 sequences, with about 51% as singletons. CDR3 length: 13 amino acids. Trimming took off 7 bases at V and 7 bases at J, with 11 bases between the two ends. Looked up from germline, CDR1 is LNHDA and CDR2 is SQIVND (reference sequence). The sequencing here drew on PBMCs, taken before or after stereotactic body radiation therapy (not recorded which). This clonotype originated in a donor older than 45 with non-small cell lung cancer. This rearrangement joins TRBV19 to TRBJ1-6; D unresolved. CDR3 in amino acids: CASNPSSNSPLHF. For the CDR3, the DNA is TGTGCCAGTAACCCTTCAAGCAATTCACCCCTCCACTTT.